The 5 T cell receptor beta chains below come from one sample, sequenced in a study of blood T cells in healthy people across ages. Using a J-beta primer mix together with a sample-barcoded 5' primer, a second PCR was run for roughly 7 to 12 cycles. TCRdb called the 5' RACE reads again in MiXCR, with one record for every CDR3 protein. The sample lists approximately 2,000,000 distinct CDR3 sequences; more than 35% were seen once. Sequencing was carried out using blood. These receptors came from a human donor in good health.

This sequence joins TRBV4-2 and TRBJ2-7; D gene unclear. This CDR3 has 14 amino acids. V was trimmed by 4 bases and J by 4 bases, leaving 14 bases between them. Looked up from germline, CDR1 is LGHNA and CDR2 is YNFKEQ. CDR3 in amino acids: CASSRPQSEYEQYF. For the CDR3, the DNA is TGTGCCAGCAGCCGACCCCAGAGCGAGTACGAGCAGTACTTC.

This clonotype was seen a few times. This chain joins TRBV27 and TRBJ1-2, with TRBD1 matching over 9 bases. With 9 bases clipped from V and 5 bases from J, the junction kept 22 bases outside the gene matches. Germline-derived CDR1 and CDR2 are MNHEY and SMNVEV (reference sequence). The CDR3 length is 18 residues. CDR3 protein: CASTGTGFGSPHTYGYTF. The CDR3 coding sequence is TGTGCCAGTACCGGGACAGGGTTCGGTAGCCCCCATACTTATGGCTACACCTTC.

The chain carries TRBV12-3 or TRBV12-4 and TRBJ1-2, with D perhaps TRBD1 (5 bases). V lost 3 bases and J lost 7, with 15 bases in between. This CDR3 is built from 14 residues. The CDR3 DNA follows: TGTGCCAGCAGTTTCGATCAGAAAACAGGTGGCTACACCTTC. Translated: CASSFDQKTGGYTF.

Concerning this clonotype: At one end, the junction sequence differs from germline, possibly due to a read error. This chain joins TRBV11-2 and TRBJ1-1; a possible D gene is TRBD1 (5 bases). Per the germline V gene, CDR1 is SGHAT and CDR2 is FQNNGV. CDR3 size: 13 residues. The CDR3 here is CAGSRVGNTEAFF. The DNA for the CDR3 is TGTGCCGGCAGCAGGGTCGGGAACACTGAAGCTTTCTTT.

This clonotype was seen a single time. The chain is built from TRBV4-2 and TRBJ1-4; unclear D gene. The CDR3 consists of 14 residues. The germline gives CDR1 LGHNA, CDR2 YNFKEQ. V was clipped by 3 bases and J by 3 bases, with 8 bases between them. CDR3 protein: CASSHPAANEKLFF. DNA for the CDR3: TGTGCCAGCAGCCATCCGGCAGCTAATGAAAAACTGTTTTTT.